This T cell receptor (beta chain) was retrieved from a study of tumor-infiltrating lymphocytes in primary liver carcinoma (TCRdb year 2017). In the study overall: Of the five patients (three men and two women, aged 30 to 69 years), four had hepatocellular carcinoma and one had combined HCC and intrahepatic cholangiocarcinoma. TCRbeta repertoire sequencing, expression microarrays and whole-exome sequencing were combined in the study across five regions of each liver tumor, with adjacent normal tissue and blood also included. The tumors of the five patients were staged as T1-T3 N0M0, with maximum diameters ranging from roughly 4 to 10 cm. Each sample produced roughly 3.65 to 8 million productive TCRbeta reads, and read depth showed no significant difference between tissue types. A total of 35 or so specimens from 5 patients, comprising some 25 tumor regions, 5 adjacent noncancerous liver tissues and 5 peripheral blood samples, were covered by TCRbeta repertoire sequencing. High reproducibility was observed for the technical replicate repertoires, with mean shared-clone rates approximately 0.9 and correlation coefficients above 0.95.

A constant-region primer and ProtoScript II reverse transcriptase were used to reverse-transcribe TCRbeta-specific cDNA from approximately 450 ng total RNA. The TCRbeta libraries were prepared through three rounds of nested multiplex PCR following a slightly modified ARM-PCR procedure. Multiplex TRBV1-TRBV30 forward primers and a Cbeta reverse primer were used in the first two PCR rounds, each of which was run for approximately 9 cycles. Sample barcodes and Illumina adapters were added in a final 25-cycle PCR with Deep VentR polymerase. Before sequencing, amplicons between 200 and 500 bp were purified from gel using a QIAquick gel extraction kit. An Illumina HiSeq 2500 was used to sequence the TCRbeta amplicons, generating 250-bp paired-end reads. In the source study's methods: Reads were quality-trimmed with Trimmomatic v0.33, and paired reads were merged with FLASH v1.2.11 to recover full CDR3 sequences. V, D and J germline segments were assigned to the rearranged TCRbeta sequences using MiGEC v1.2.1b. Clonotype statistics and Shannon-Wiener diversity indices were calculated with VDJtools v1.0.0. Except for diversity analysis, only the 250 most abundant clonotypes of each sample were used in subsequent analyses to reduce sampling bias. The public reads were reprocessed in TCRdb via fastp at Q25 and MiXCR, keeping in-frame beta chains. Each CDR3 protein appears once, grouped with its most common genes and DNA. These V and J calls rely on TCRdb rather than the paper's analysis. For this sample the table gives roughly 120,000 distinct CDR3 sequences, of which 55% to 70% were detected only once. The ten largest clones add up to roughly 7.3% of the sample.

Total RNA and DNA were co-extracted from about 20-30 mg of bulk tissue with the AllPrep DNA/RNA mini kit, without cell sorting. Surgical resection was performed in China between 2015 and early 2016 on about 5 patients with histopathologically diagnosed primary liver carcinoma. Chronic HBV infection was present in the patients, and the patients were treatment-naive at sampling. Pieces of fresh tumor and adjacent tissue were cut in half, with one half kept in RNAlater at -80 degrees C and the other half sent for histology. For CDR1 and CDR2, the germline V gene lists SGDLS and YYNGEE. V drops 4 bases and J drops 0 bases, leaving 14 bases in between. Counted from cysteine to phenylalanine, this CDR3 has 16 amino acids. The retained sequence is limited to the CDR3, 48 bases, with the frame set at the first base. What the authors observed across the whole study: Because the samples were bulk and unsorted, CD4+ and CD8+ T cell repertoires could not be compared. Consistent with antigen-driven expansion, pairs of tumor regions showed higher repertoire overlap (mean roughly 36%) than either tumor-adjacent pairs (about 17%) or tumor-blood pairs (about 15%). Only 4 to 6 patients were included in the study, and the authors note that the findings should be validated in a larger study. Only the TCR beta chain was sequenced, which likely underestimates true repertoire diversity because unpaired alpha chains were not captured. A significantly larger repertoire fraction was made up by the top 250 clones in tumors than in blood (p = 0.039).

As to this clonotype: The antigen it binds to is not known. Base-call qualities are not available, and no considerably larger clone is one nucleotide away.

The sequencing sample was made of tumor-adjacent normal liver tissue. The rearrangement combines TRBV9 with TRBJ2-1; the D gene cannot be named for sure. The receptor was isolated from a woman aged 55-69 years with primary liver carcinoma and hepatitis B virus infection. The CDR3 has the sequence CASSRSIELSYNEQFF. The DNA reads TGTGCCAGCAGCCGGTCTATAGAGCTCTCCTACAATGAGCAGTTCTTC.